The 19 T cell receptor beta chains in this list originate from one sample, sequenced in a study of early T cells in non-severe SARS-CoV-2 infection. TCRdb re-analysed the 5' RACE reads in MiXCR, keeping a single row per CDR3 protein. The repertoire includes about 64,000 distinct CDR3 sequences, 4% to 5.5% of them detected once, and approximately 5.4% sits in the top ten. The sample taken for sequencing was whole blood. These receptors came from an adult who was a healthcare worker with PCR-confirmed SARS-CoV-2 infection or an uninfected control (not recorded which).

This clonotype has just a few counts. This sequence joins TRBV7-9 and TRBJ2-5; possibly TRBD1 for D (5 bases). This CDR3 region has 15 residues. Trimming took 5 bases from V and 1 from J, leaving 14 bases between them. Germline V gene data show CDR1 as SEHNR and CDR2 as FQNEAQ (reference sequence). CDR3 sequence (DNA): TGTGCCAGCAGCGTATCGGACATTCTCCAAGAGACCCAGTACTTC. Its translation is CASSVSDILQETQYF.

This clonotype was found many times. The chain couples TRBV6-6 to TRBJ1-3; the D gene is possibly TRBD1 (5 bases). This CDR3 is 16 amino acids long. Germline values: CDR1 MNHNY, CDR2 SVGAGI (reference sequence). Trimming cost V 6 bases and J 0 bases, with 15 bases left between them. DNA for the CDR3: TGTGCCAGCAGAACGGGACGCCCGAGCTCTGGAAACACCATATATTTT. Translating it yields CASRTGRPSSGNTIYF.

The table lists this clonotype with many counts. The rearrangement links TRBV20-1 to TRBJ2-1; 9 bases map to TRBD1. Germline V gene sequence: CDR1 DFQATT, CDR2 SNEGSKA (reference sequence). The CDR3 covers 16 residues. V was pared by 2 bases and J by 2 bases, with 7 bases of the junction left unmatched. In DNA, the CDR3 is TGCAGTGCTAGAATAAGGGACAGGGATCCCTACAATGAGCAGTTCTTC. Residues: CSARIRDRDPYNEQFF.

The chain's CDR3 is CASSLEEDYEQYF. The CDR3 nucleotides read TGTGCCAGCAGCTTAGAGGAGGACTACGAGCAGTACTTC. The chain is built from TRBV11-2 and TRBJ2-7; possible D gene TRBD2, 5 bases. There are 13 residues in the CDR3. V lost 0 bases and J 3 bases, leaving 6 bases between the germline ends. In germline, CDR1 is SGHAT, CDR2 FQNNGV.

V usage is TRBV3-1 and J usage is TRBJ1-1; unclear D gene. The CDR3 spans 16 residues. Trimming stripped 4 bases from V and 0 bases from J, with 15 bases between. Germline values: CDR1 LGHDT, CDR2 YNNKEL (reference sequence). This chain's CDR3 is CASSPQAGGVNTEAFF. CDR3 DNA: TGTGCCAGCAGCCCTCAGGCAGGCGGGGTGAACACTGAAGCTTTCTTT.

This clonotype was seen at least ten times. The chain joins TRBV5-6 to TRBJ2-1, with 7 bases aligning to TRBD2. CDR1 and CDR2 (germline): SGHDT, YYEEEE. V lost 4 bases to trimming and J lost 4 bases; unmatched junction nucleotides: 8. The CDR3 totals 15 residues. The CDR3 DNA sequence: TGTGCCAGCAGCAGAGGAGCGGGAAGTTACAATGAGCAGTTCTTC. This translates into CASSRGAGSYNEQFF.

By share of the sample, this clonotype is large. J is TRBJ2-5 and V is TRBV20-1, with a tentative D call TRBD1 (6 bases). Germline-derived CDR1 and CDR2 are DFQATT and SNEGSKA (reference sequence). This CDR3 has 14 residues. Between the trimmed V and J ends, which lost 6 bases and 1 base, there was a span of 15 bases. The CDR3: CSAQDSGVQETQYF. Written as DNA, the CDR3 is TGCAGTGCCCAGGACAGTGGGGTCCAAGAGACCCAGTACTTC.

This chain connects TRBV14 to TRBJ1-6, with TRBD1 matching over 8 bases. This CDR3 comprises 15 residues. The germline V gene has CDR1 SGHDN and CDR2 FVKESK. J was trimmed by 9 bases and V by 4 bases; bases with no gene match: 8. The CDR3 coding sequence is TGTGCCAGCAGCCCCAGACAGGGGTCAGGTTCACCCCTCCACTTT. Protein: CASSPRQGSGSPLHF.

The sample holds many counts of this clonotype. The chain combines TRBV10-3 with TRBJ2-1; no clear D. V lost 2 bases and J lost 5, with 22 bases in between. In germline, CDR1 is ENHRY, CDR2 SYGVKD. This CDR3 has 18 residues. In nucleotides, the CDR3 is TGTGCCATCAGTGAGCCTTACTTACCATCCGGGTACGACAATGAGCAGTTCTTC. It encodes CAISEPYLPSGYDNEQFF.

This clonotype was detected only a few times. The chain has TRBV4-1 and TRBJ2-2; no firm D call. Germline assignment: CDR1 MGHRA and CDR2 YSYEKL. The CDR3 extends over 16 amino acids. Trimming took off 0 bases at V and 1 base at J, with 9 bases between the two ends. The CDR3 sequence: CASSQDRRRNTGELFF. The CDR3 nucleotides read TGCGCCAGCAGCCAAGATAGGAGACGGAACACCGGGGAGCTGTTTTTT.

The table lists this clonotype with many counts. The genes are TRBV12-2 and TRBJ1-1; the D segment call TRBD1 is taken from the table without a DNA check. TRBV12-2 counts as a pseudogene. The CDR3 runs 16 residues. CDR3 protein: CASRLVGRQGPAEAFF. The CDR3 region has the DNA TGTGCAAGTCGCTTAGTTGGGAGACAGGGTCCAGCTGAAGCTTTCTTT.

The genes are TRBV5-1 and TRBJ2-3; 9 bases map to TRBD1. J was trimmed by 4 bases and V by 2 bases; bases with no gene match: 11. CDR3 length: 17 amino acids. Germline CDR1 is SGHRS and CDR2 is YFSETQ. The CDR3 DNA sequence: TGCGCCAGCAGCTTAGCTACGGGACAGGGTCAAGCAGATACGCAGTATTTT. Encoded protein: CASSLATGQGQADTQYF.

This clonotype was detected many times. This chain joins TRBV12-3 or TRBV12-4 and TRBJ1-1; D is unresolved. This CDR3 has 14 amino acids. The V gene lost 1 base and the J gene lost 1 base, with 7 bases spanning the gap. DNA of the CDR3: TGTGCCAGCAGTTTAGGGGTGAGGAACACTGAAGCTTTCTTT. As protein: CASSLGVRNTEAFF.

V is TRBV7-9 and J is TRBJ1-1; D remains unclear. The V and J ends lost 4 bases and 1 base respectively, with 13 bases between them. Looked up from germline, CDR1 is SEHNR and CDR2 is FQNEAQ (reference sequence). This CDR3 is 15 amino acids long. CDR3 residues: CASSSARIKNTEAFF. In DNA form, the CDR3 reads TGTGCCAGCAGCTCGGCACGGATTAAGAACACTGAAGCTTTCTTT.

This clonotype was detected ten times or more. This chain uses TRBV27 with TRBJ1-1; D uncertain. Germline V CDR1 and CDR2: MNHEY, SMNVEV (reference sequence). CDR3 length: 13 residues. Trimming shortened V by 3 bases and J by 4 bases, and 9 bases separated the two germline ends. The CDR3 bases are TGTGCCAGCAGTTTGGAACGGAGCACTGAAGCTTTCTTT. As protein: CASSLERSTEAFF.

This clonotype appeared many times. V and J are TRBV12-3 or TRBV12-4 and TRBJ2-1; D is undetermined. Trimming removed 6 bases from V and 7 bases from J, with 13 bases in between. The CDR3 is 13 amino acids. CDR3: CASRAPAWNEQFF. In DNA, the CDR3 is TGTGCCAGCAGGGCCCCGGCGTGGAATGAGCAGTTCTTC.

This clonotype was seen ten or more times. V usage is TRBV5-1 and J usage is TRBJ2-6; possible D gene TRBD1, 5 bases. Trimming took 4 bases from V and 0 from J, leaving 14 bases between them. CDR1 SGHRS and CDR2 YFSETQ come from the germline V gene. The CDR3 extends over 17 amino acids. The CDR3 DNA reads TGCGCCAGCAGCCCCGAGGCTAGGGGCTCTGGGGCCAACGTCCTGACTTTC. As protein: CASSPEARGSGANVLTF.

Ten or more counts support this clonotype. The chain recombines TRBV20-1 with TRBJ2-7, with 12 bases identical to TRBD2. The CDR3 runs to 21 residues. Germline V gives CDR1 DFQATT, CDR2 SNEGSKA (reference sequence). With V trimmed by 1 base and J by 0 bases, 19 bases remained unmatched. CDR3 loop: CSARGLPIWASGRADSYEQYF. CDR3 nucleotide sequence: TGCAGTGCTAGAGGCCTCCCAATTTGGGCTAGCGGGAGGGCCGACTCCTACGAGCAGTACTTC.

This clonotype has just a few counts. The rearrangement joins TRBV9 to TRBJ2-3, with D perhaps TRBD2 (6 bases). CDR1 is SGDLS and CDR2 is YYNGEE in the germline V gene. Trimming shortened V by 1 base and J by 2 bases, and 11 bases separated the two germline ends. This CDR3 has 15 residues. Here the CDR3 reads CASSVYSGYTDTQYF. In nucleotides, the CDR3 is TGTGCCAGCAGCGTATATAGCGGATACACAGATACGCAGTATTTT.